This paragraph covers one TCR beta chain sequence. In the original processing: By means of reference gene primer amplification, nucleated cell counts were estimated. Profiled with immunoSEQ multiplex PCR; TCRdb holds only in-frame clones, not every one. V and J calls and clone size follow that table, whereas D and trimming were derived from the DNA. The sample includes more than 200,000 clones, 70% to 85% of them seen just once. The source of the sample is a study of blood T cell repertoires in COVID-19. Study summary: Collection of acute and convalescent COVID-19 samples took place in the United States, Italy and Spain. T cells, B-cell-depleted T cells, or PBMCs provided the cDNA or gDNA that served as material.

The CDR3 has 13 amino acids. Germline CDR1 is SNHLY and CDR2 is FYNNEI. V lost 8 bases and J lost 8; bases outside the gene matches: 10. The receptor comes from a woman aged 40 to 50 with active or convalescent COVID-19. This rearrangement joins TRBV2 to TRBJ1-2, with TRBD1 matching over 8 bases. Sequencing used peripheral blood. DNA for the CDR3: TGTGCCAGCCAGGACAGGGTAGTTGGAGGCTACACCTTC. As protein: CASQDRVVGGYTF.